One T cell receptor beta chain is described in this entry. Using immunoSEQ multiplex PCR, the repertoire was profiled, and TCRdb retains in-frame clones only, with some absent. Of roughly 150,000 clones in the sample, roughly 88% are singletons; the top ten hold around 9.8%. The sample belongs to a study of blood T cell repertoires in COVID-19. In the study overall: COVID-19 samples from acute and convalescent phases originated in the United States, Italy and Spain. Sources were T cells, B-cell-depleted T cells, or PBMCs; the material itself was cDNA or gDNA.

The sequenced sample consisted of peripheral blood. The sequence derives from a woman aged 45-65 years with acute or convalescent COVID-19.

The CDR3 loop reads CASNLGQFSNQPQHF. The CDR3 DNA reads as TGTGCCAGCAACCTAGGACAGTTTAGCAATCAGCCCCAGCATTTT. The rearrangement links TRBV7-2 to TRBJ1-5; maybe TRBD1 (6 bases). Germline V gene sequence: CDR1 SGHTA, CDR2 FQGNSA. The V end lost 7 bases, the J end lost 0 bases, and 13 bases lay between the germline ends. The CDR3 covers 15 residues.